The TCR beta chain described here comes from a study of blood T cell repertoires in COVID-19. Study at large: Whether acute or convalescent, the COVID-19 samples came from the United States, Italy and Spain.

Only in-frame clones appear in the TCRdb table, and some are missing; sequencing was by immunoSEQ multiplex PCR. The sample has around 180,000 clones, 70% to 90% seen once; the top ten hold about a fifth. The CDR3 has 14 residues. Trimming took 0 bases from V and 5 from J, leaving 11 bases between them. CDR1 SGHNT and CDR2 YYREEE come from the germline V gene (reference sequence). Sequences were obtained from peripheral blood. The gene calls are TRBV5-4 and TRBJ1-1; no clear D gene. The clonotype was recovered from a man in his 70s with active or convalescent COVID-19. The CDR3 loop is CASSLGAGGTEAFF. The CDR3 DNA follows: TGTGCCAGCAGCTTGGGGGCGGGAGGTACTGAAGCTTTCTTT.